Included here is one T cell receptor (beta chain) sequence, with context. Its antigen is currently unknown. In the naive CD8 group, cells lacked CD45RO and were positively selected for CCR7, so terminally differentiated effector memory CD45RA+ cells were left out. The sample originates from a study of shared clonotypes between healthy human individuals. The assay was immunoSEQ multiplex PCR, and TCRdb's table has in-frame clones only and misses some. Found here are roughly 770,000 clones, roughly 96% of them singletons; the top ten hold over 0.2%. Whole-study results and caveats: Collection of samples was limited to blood; tissue repertoires likely differ. A generally larger estimated richness was seen in naive subsets than in memory subsets.

The germline gives CDR1 MDHEN, CDR2 SYDVKM. The CDR3 is 13 amino acids. The V segment lost 5 bases and the J segment 4 bases; nucleotides outside the gene matches: 4. The source material was naive CD8+ T cells sorted from blood. This clonotype was sampled from a man aged 25-45 years in good health. V gene TRBV28 combines with J gene TRBJ2-5; 7 bases match TRBD1. Written as DNA, the CDR3 is TGTGCCAGCAGTGCAGGGGGAATAGAGACCCAGTACTTC. It encodes CASSAGGIETQYF.